This T cell receptor (beta chain) was captured by sequencing in a study of chemoradiotherapy in HPV16-positive cancers. Overall study: Candidate HPV-specific clones and shared TCR motifs came from a couple of HPV16-positive patients.

As for this clone: Its target is not known.

TCRdb's copy holds only in-frame clones and misses some; the assay was immunoSEQ multiplex PCR. The data show hundreds of clones, around nine tenths seen once. Study-level points and caveats: During treatment, candidate HPV-specific clones and E7-related motifs expanded in tumor. HPV-specific T cells were functionally defined from only two HPV16-positive patients.

This material consisted of tumor tissue, taken from a patient who underwent chemoradiotherapy. The clonotype was recovered from a human donor with HPV-associated anogenital cancer.

The DNA of the CDR3 is TGTGCCAGCACTGTCCAGGGCTACGAGCAGTACTTC. Translated: CASTVQGYEQYF. The rearrangement uses TRBV28 and TRBJ2-7, with D possibly TRBD1 on 5 matching bases. Germline CDR1 and CDR2: MDHEN and SYDVKM. Trimming cost V 7 bases and J 3 bases, with 10 bases left between them. The CDR3 has 12 residues. Looking up the rest from reference TRBV28 and TRBJ2-7 gives the full variable domain: DVKVTQSSRYLVKRTGEKVFLECVQDMDHENMFWYRQDPGLGLRLIYFSYDVKMKEKGDIPEGYSVSREKKERFSLILESASTNQTSMYLCASTVQGYEQYFGPGTRLTVT.